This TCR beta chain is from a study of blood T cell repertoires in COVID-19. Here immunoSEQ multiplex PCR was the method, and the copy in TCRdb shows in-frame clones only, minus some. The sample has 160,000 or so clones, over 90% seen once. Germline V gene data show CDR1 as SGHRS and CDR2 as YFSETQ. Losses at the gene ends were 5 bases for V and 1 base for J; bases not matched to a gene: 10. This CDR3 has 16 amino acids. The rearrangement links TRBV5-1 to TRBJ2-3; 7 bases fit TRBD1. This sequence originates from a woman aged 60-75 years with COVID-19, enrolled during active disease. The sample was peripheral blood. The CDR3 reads CASRNPGTVGTDTQYF. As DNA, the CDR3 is TGCGCCAGCAGGAATCCCGGGACAGTTGGCACAGATACGCAGTATTTT.